Following are 29 T cell receptor beta chains from one sample sequenced in a study of chemoradiotherapy in HPV16-positive cancers. Measured with immunoSEQ multiplex PCR; TCRdb has only the in-frame clones, and not every one. The sample lists about 23,000 clones, around nine tenths occurring once. This specimen consisted of blood, obtained from a patient who underwent chemoradiotherapy. The receptors were gathered from a human donor with HPV-associated anogenital cancer.

This clone appeared a single time. This chain uses TRBV18 with TRBJ1-6; no firm D call. Looked up from germline, CDR1 is KGHSH and CDR2 is LQKENI. The CDR3 consists of 16 residues. The ends were cut back, 3 bases at V and 0 bases at J, with 9 bases in the middle. CDR3 protein: CASSPLPDSYNSPLHF. In nucleotides, the CDR3 is TGTGCCAGCTCACCCTTACCAGACTCCTATAATTCACCCCTCCACTTT.

This CDR3 reads CASSSRLAGGRETQYF. The DNA for the CDR3 is TGTGCCAGCAGCTCGCGACTAGCGGGGGGGCGGGAGACCCAGTACTTC. This sequence joins TRBV7-2 and TRBJ2-5; 14 bases match TRBD2. Germline-derived CDR1 and CDR2 are SGHTA and FQGNSA. The CDR3 loop spans 16 amino acids. Germline trimming cut 4 bases from V and 5 bases from J; bases unmatched to any gene: 6. Full variable domain (remainder filled in from reference TRBV7-2 and TRBJ2-5): GAGVSQSPSNKVTEKGKDVELRCDPISGHTALYWYRQSLGQGLEFLIYFQGNSAPDKSGLPSDRFSAERTGGSVSTLTIQRTQQEDSAVYLCASSSRLAGGRETQYFGPGTRLLVL.

This chain joins TRBV7-8 and TRBJ2-5, with D perhaps TRBD1 or TRBD2 (5 bases each). There are 17 residues in the CDR3. Trimming left V 5 bases short and J 1 base short, with 20 bases between. Germline-derived CDR1 and CDR2 are SGHVS and FQNEAQ. The CDR3 loop is CASSQTPGRRSQETQYF. The CDR3 nucleotides are TGTGCCAGCAGCCAAACTCCGGGACGGAGATCCCAAGAGACCCAGTACTTC.

The V and J genes are TRBV19 and TRBJ2-1, with D perhaps matching TRBD2 (7 bases). CDR1 and CDR2 (germline): LNHDA, SQIVND (reference sequence). V lost 4 bases and J lost 0, with 10 bases in between. This CDR3 contains 15 residues. The CDR3 reads CASSTRGASYNEQFF. The CDR3 DNA sequence: TGTGCCAGTAGTACCCGGGGGGCCTCCTACAATGAGCAGTTCTTC.

This chain links TRBV5-1 with TRBJ2-7; 7 nucleotides match TRBD2. After removal of 0 bases from V and 2 bases from J, the junction contained 8 bases not matched to a gene. Germline V lookup: CDR1 SGHRS, CDR2 YFSETQ. The CDR3 has 16 amino acids. CDR3 coding DNA: TGCGCCAGCAGCTTGGAACCGGCGGGGGATCCCTACGAGCAGTACTTC. Translation gives CASSLEPAGDPYEQYF.

The chain couples TRBV19 to TRBJ1-2, with a weak D call TRBD1 (5 bases). V was shortened by 1 base and J by 4 bases, with 7 bases between the two germline ends. Germline assignment: CDR1 LNHDA and CDR2 SQIVND (reference sequence). This CDR3 has 13 residues. The CDR3 DNA sequence: TGTGCCAGTAGTATAGGCAGGGCCTATGGCTACACCTTC. Protein product: CASSIGRAYGYTF.

The gene calls are TRBV5-6 and TRBJ2-7, with D unresolved. The CDR3 runs to 11 residues. From germline, CDR1 is SGHDT and CDR2 YYEEEE. V was clipped by 4 bases and J by 4 bases, with 6 bases between them. Written as DNA, the CDR3 is TGTGCCAGCAGCACCGATTACGAGCAGTACGTC. Protein product: CASSTDYEQYV.

The V call is TRBV19, the J call TRBJ2-7; possibly TRBD2 for D (5 bases). Between the trimmed V and J ends, which lost 3 bases and 5 bases, there was a span of 11 bases. Per the germline V gene, CDR1 is LNHDA and CDR2 is SQIVND (reference sequence). The CDR3 sequence is 13 residues long. In DNA, the CDR3 is TGTGCCAGTAGTATGCCGGGAATAAACGAGCAGTACTTC. Translation gives CASSMPGINEQYF. Drawing the rest from reference TRBV19 and TRBJ2-7, the complete variable domain is DGGITQSPKYLFRKEGQNVTLSCEQNLNHDAMYWYRQDPGQGLRLIYYSQIVNDFQKGDIAEGYSVSREKKESFPLTVTSAQKNPTAFYLCASSMPGINEQYFGPGTRLTVT.

The chain recombines TRBV5-1 with TRBJ2-7; 10 positions match TRBD1. V lost 4 bases and J lost 5; bases outside the gene matches: 6. From germline, CDR1 is SGHRS and CDR2 YFSETQ. This CDR3 comprises 14 residues. The CDR3 region has the DNA TGCGCCAGCAGCATAGGGACAGGGGCTAACGAGCAGTACGTC. Amino acids: CASSIGTGANEQYV.

In this sample, this clone turned up once. The chain carries TRBV2 and TRBJ1-2, with D perhaps matching TRBD1 (5 bases). CDR1 is SNHLY and CDR2 is FYNNEI in the germline V gene. Trimming shortened V by 4 bases and J by 5 bases, and 11 bases separated the two germline ends. CDR3 length: 13 amino acids. CDR3 sequence (DNA): TGTGCCAGCAGTGCTGTCAGGGAATATGGCTACACCTTC. Its protein product is CASSAVREYGYTF.

J is TRBJ1-6 and V is TRBV1. TRBV1 is tagged as a pseudogene. The CDR3 covers 14 residues. The CDR3 protein is CTPSGGYGVSPLHF. CDR3 coding DNA: TGCACACCCTCCGGGGGGTATGGGGTTTCACCCCTCCACTTT.

V usage is TRBV6-1 and J usage is TRBJ2-1; D is perhaps TRBD1 or TRBD2 (5 bases each). Germline V gene data show CDR1 as MNHNS and CDR2 as SASEGT. Trimming took off 0 bases at V and 1 base at J, with 13 bases between the two ends. This CDR3 spans 17 amino acids. As DNA, the CDR3 is TGTGCCAGCAGTGAAGCGACGGGGACGTATTCCTACAATGAGCAGTTCTTC. This sequence encodes CASSEATGTYSYNEQFF.

V gene TRBV13 combines with J gene TRBJ2-2, with D unresolved. Trimming pared 5 bases from V and 0 bases from J, leaving 13 bases between. The CDR3 covers 16 residues. Germline V gene sequence: CDR1 PRHDT, CDR2 FYEKMQ (reference sequence). For the CDR3, the DNA is TGTGCCAGCAGCCTTTCGTTAGCCGCGAACACCGGGGAGCTGTTTTTT. Residues: CASSLSLAANTGELFF.

This clone was observed a handful of times. J is TRBJ1-6 and V is TRBV19; maybe TRBD1 (6 bases). CDR1 is LNHDA, CDR2 SQIVND, per germline (reference sequence). This CDR3 comprises 18 residues. The V end was cut by 3 bases, the J end by 6 bases, with 21 bases between. The CDR3 loop reads CASSIGGLLKGGNSPLHF. The CDR3 region has the DNA TGTGCCAGTAGTATTGGAGGTCTTTTAAAAGGGGGTAATTCACCCCTCCACTTT. The complete variable domain, with remaining parts taken from reference TRBV19 and TRBJ1-6, reads DGGITQSPKYLFRKEGQNVTLSCEQNLNHDAMYWYRQDPGQGLRLIYYSQIVNDFQKGDIAEGYSVSREKKESFPLTVTSAQKNPTAFYLCASSIGGLLKGGNSPLHFGNGTRLTVT.

The chain combines TRBV18 with TRBJ2-7, with TRBD1 matching 7 bases. The CDR3 covers 14 residues. J lost 5 bases, V lost 3 bases, and 7 bases had no gene match. Germline lookup yields CDR1 KGHSH and CDR2 LQKENI. For the CDR3, the DNA is TGTGCCAGCTCACCTCGCACAGGGGACGACGAGCAGTACGTC. Its translation is CASSPRTGDDEQYV.

J is TRBJ1-2 and V is TRBV6-1; 8 bases align to TRBD1. Trimming cost V 6 bases and J 3 bases; bases outside gene matches: 6. The CDR3 consists of 14 residues. Per germline, CDR1 MNHNS and CDR2 SASEGT. In DNA form, the CDR3 reads TGTGCCAGCAGGGCCCGGGACAGGTACTATGGCTACACCTTC. Its protein product is CASRARDRYYGYTF.

CDR3 in amino acids: CATTPGGRETQYF. As DNA, the CDR3 is TGTGCCACCACCCCAGGGGGGCGGGAGACCCAGTACTTC. The gene calls are TRBV2 and TRBJ2-5, with D perhaps TRBD1 (7 bases). Germline-derived CDR1 and CDR2 are SNHLY and FYNNEI. This CDR3 contains 13 residues. With 10 bases removed from V and 5 bases from J, the gap between germline ends came to 17 bases.

This clone showed up just a few times. The V and J genes are TRBV5-1 and TRBJ2-5; unclear D gene. Per the germline V gene, CDR1 is SGHRS and CDR2 is YFSETQ. This CDR3 has 14 residues. Trimming took 2 bases from V and 2 from J, leaving 10 bases between them. The DNA for the CDR3 is TGCGCCAGCAGCTTCGGCACCGCTCAAGAGACCCAGTACTTC. Translating gives CASSFGTAQETQYF.

This rearrangement joins TRBV19 to TRBJ1-5; D is unresolved. This CDR3 has 16 amino acids. CDR1 is LNHDA, CDR2 SQIVND, per germline (reference sequence). Trimming took off 0 bases at V and 2 bases at J, with 11 bases between the two ends. In DNA, the CDR3 is TGTGCCAGTAGTATAGATGGCGCAGACCGCAATCAGCCCCAGCATTTT. Encoded protein: CASSIDGADRNQPQHF.

Only a few counts were recorded for this clone. This sequence joins TRBV19 and TRBJ1-5; D is ambiguous. V lost 6 bases and J lost 4, with 7 bases in between. This CDR3 has 12 amino acids. CDR1 and CDR2 (germline): LNHDA, SQIVND (reference sequence). The CDR3 bases are TGTGCCAGTAGCGGACTGAATCAGCCCCAGCATTTT. This encodes CASSGLNQPQHF.

The chain recombines TRBV7-2 with TRBJ1-1; 8 bases fit TRBD1. Trimming cost V 2 bases and J 1 base; bases outside gene matches: 3. There are 15 residues in the CDR3. Germline V gene lookup returns CDR1 SGHTA and CDR2 FQGNSA. As DNA, the CDR3 is TGTGCCAGCAGCTTATTAACAGGGGGGAACACTGAAGCTTTCTTT. This gives the protein CASSLLTGGNTEAFF.

The chain uses TRBV5-8 and TRBJ1-2, with a tentative D call TRBD1 (5 bases). Germline V CDR1 and CDR2: SGHTS, YDEGEE. The germline V and J ends were trimmed by 5 bases and 0 bases, with 17 bases remaining between them. The CDR3 covers 16 residues. CDR3 protein: CASSKPQRGANYGYTF. In DNA form, the CDR3 reads TGTGCCAGCAGTAAACCCCAACGGGGGGCTAACTATGGCTACACCTTC.

The chain employs TRBV6-5 and TRBJ1-5; no clear D gene. Trimming stripped 5 bases from V and 2 bases from J, with 7 bases between. Germline lookup yields CDR1 MNHEY and CDR2 SVGAGI. CDR3 size: 13 residues. The CDR3 region has the DNA TGTGCCAGCAGTAACATGGGCAATCAGCCCCAGCATTTT. Amino acid sequence: CASSNMGNQPQHF.

This chain uses TRBV19 with TRBJ1-2, with D possibly TRBD1 on 6 matching bases. From germline, CDR1 is LNHDA and CDR2 SQIVND (reference sequence). Trimming shortened V by 7 bases and J by 0 bases, and 15 bases separated the two germline ends. CDR3 size: 15 residues. CDR3 bases: TGTGCCAGTACCCTAGGGGGAATAGCTAACTATGGCTACACCTTC. As protein: CASTLGGIANYGYTF. Drawing the rest from reference TRBV19 and TRBJ1-2, the complete variable domain is DGGITQSPKYLFRKEGQNVTLSCEQNLNHDAMYWYRQDPGQGLRLIYYSQIVNDFQKGDIAEGYSVSREKKESFPLTVTSAQKNPTAFYLCASTLGGIANYGYTFGSGTRLTVV.

The rearrangement uses TRBV2 and TRBJ2-3, with unresolved D. Trimming shortened V by 6 bases and J by 2 bases, and 12 bases separated the two germline ends. Looked up from germline, CDR1 is SNHLY and CDR2 is FYNNEI. There are 14 residues in the CDR3. CDR3 bases: TGTGCCAGCAGCGCGACTGACTTCACAGATACGCAGTATTTT. This sequence encodes CASSATDFTDTQYF.

The V and J genes are TRBV7-9 and TRBJ1-2; D is possibly TRBD1 (5 bases). The CDR3 contains 14 residues. Germline V gene sequence: CDR1 SEHNR, CDR2 FQNEAQ (reference sequence). Trimming cost V 3 bases and J 4 bases, with 12 bases left between them. This CDR3 reads CASSFFGDAYGYTF. The CDR3 DNA reads TGTGCCAGCAGCTTTTTCGGGGACGCCTATGGCTACACCTTC.

The V call is TRBV28, the J call TRBJ2-3, with a weak D call TRBD1 (6 bases). Per germline, CDR1 MDHEN and CDR2 SYDVKM. This CDR3 has 15 residues. The V and J ends lost 6 bases and 6 bases respectively, with 19 bases between them. The CDR3 here is CASRGWGHEGDTQYF. For the CDR3, the DNA is TGTGCCAGCAGGGGATGGGGACACGAAGGGGATACGCAGTATTTT.

V gene TRBV14 combines with J gene TRBJ1-1; 7 bases align to TRBD1. This CDR3 spans 16 amino acids. V lost 2 bases to trimming and J lost 5 bases; unmatched junction nucleotides: 11. Germline V lookup: CDR1 SGHDN, CDR2 FVKESK. As DNA, the CDR3 is TGTGCCAGCAGCCAATCCCGGACAGGAAAGGGGACTGAAGCTTTCTTT. This codes for CASSQSRTGKGTEAFF.

The chain links TRBV29-1 to TRBJ1-2; a possible D gene is TRBD1 (6 bases). CDR1 and CDR2 from the germline V gene are SQVTM and ANQGSEA. V lost 3 bases to trimming and J lost 1 base, with 15 bases between them. The CDR3 is 15 residues long. In nucleotides, the CDR3 is TGCAGCGTTGACGCTACAGGGAAAAATAACTATGGCTACACCTTC. Translating it yields CSVDATGKNNYGYTF.